The 26 T cell receptor beta chains listed next were all sequenced from one sample in a study of cytomegalovirus exposure and HLA in healthy donors. A multiplex PCR was run with 60 Vbeta primers and 13 Jbeta primers. The data were produced by immunoSEQ multiplex PCR, yet TCRdb's version contains in-frame clones alone and is incomplete. The table records 100,000 to 150,000 clones, 75% to 90% of them present only once. Sequencing used PBMCs. The receptors come from a man aged 50 to 60 in good health and CMV-seronegative.

The chain combines TRBV28 with TRBJ2-5, with TRBD2 identical over 10 bases. CDR1 and CDR2 (germline): MDHEN, SYDVKM. J was trimmed by 5 bases and V by 1 base; bases with no gene match: 10. The CDR3 is 17 amino acids. For the CDR3, the DNA is TGTGCCAGCAGTTTATTTCCCCTCCTAGCGGGAGCGGAGACCCAGTACTTC. Its translation is CASSLFPLLAGAETQYF.

The chain is built from TRBV5-5 and TRBJ1-1; 9 bases map to TRBD1. Germline V gene data show CDR1 as SGHKS and CDR2 as YYEKEE (reference sequence). The V segment lost 4 bases and the J segment 4 bases; nucleotides outside the gene matches: 5. The CDR3 is 14 residues long. The CDR3 region is CASSPTTGGTEAFF. CDR3 bases: TGTGCCAGCAGCCCGACGACAGGGGGCACTGAAGCTTTCTTT.

This chain connects TRBV29-1 to TRBJ2-1; perhaps TRBD2 as D (8 bases). Between the trimmed V and J ends, which lost 4 bases and 7 bases, there was a span of 14 bases. The CDR3 consists of 13 residues. Germline values: CDR1 SQVTM, CDR2 ANQGSEA. The CDR3 region has the DNA TGCAGCGTTGGAGGGGGCGGGGGGAATGAGCAGTTCTTC. Its protein is CSVGGGGGNEQFF.

The chain employs TRBV18 and TRBJ2-1; 11 bases are shared with TRBD1. Germline V gene sequence: CDR1 KGHSH, CDR2 LQKENI. After removal of 6 bases from V and 6 bases from J, the junction contained 7 bases not matched to a gene. The CDR3 has 15 amino acids. The CDR3 is CASSVGTGGFNEQFF. The CDR3, as DNA: TGTGCCAGCTCCGTCGGGACAGGGGGTTTCAATGAGCAGTTCTTC.

This chain uses TRBV6-4 with TRBJ1-1; D is unresolved. The V and J ends lost 6 bases and 0 bases respectively, with 14 bases between them. The CDR3 consists of 15 residues. Germline assignment: CDR1 MRHNA and CDR2 SNTAGT. The CDR3 region has the DNA TGTGCCAGCAGGCCTGGCGGGGAGATGAACACTGAAGCTTTCTTT. Its protein is CASRPGGEMNTEAFF.

V gene TRBV6-5 combines with J gene TRBJ2-2, with a weak D call TRBD1 (5 bases). Trimming shortened V by 7 bases and J by 2 bases, and 14 bases separated the two germline ends. The length of the CDR3 is 15 residues. Per the germline V gene, CDR1 is MNHEY and CDR2 is SVGAGI. CDR3 amino acids: CASNSRQGNTGELFF. The CDR3 DNA follows: TGTGCCAGCAACTCCCGTCAGGGAAACACCGGGGAGCTGTTTTTT.

This clone occurred a few times. The chain joins TRBV6-8 to TRBJ2-4, with D hard to call. CDR3 length equals 15 residues. Germline CDR1 and CDR2: MNHGY and SAAAGT. V lost 2 bases to trimming and J lost 1 base, with 9 bases between them. The CDR3 region is CASSYPAGAKNIQYF. CDR3 coding DNA: TGTGCCAGCAGTTACCCTGCCGGGGCCAAAAACATTCAGTACTTC.

The chain carries TRBV19 and TRBJ1-1; D remains ambiguous. Germline CDR1 is LNHDA and CDR2 is SQIVND (reference sequence). Deletions cut 2 bases from V and 1 base from J, with 14 bases between. The CDR3 loop spans 16 amino acids. CDR3 amino acids: CASSILATMRNTEAFF. Here the CDR3 DNA reads TGTGCCAGTAGTATACTAGCGACTATGAGGAACACTGAAGCTTTCTTT.

V gene TRBV2 combines with J gene TRBJ1-5, with TRBD1 identical over 7 bases. Germline CDR1 and CDR2: SNHLY and FYNNEI. V lost 6 bases, J lost 3 bases, and 5 bases stayed unmatched. The CDR3 spans 14 residues. The CDR3 sequence is CASRFGQVNQPQHF. The CDR3 DNA is TGTGCCAGCAGGTTTGGACAGGTCAATCAGCCCCAGCATTTT.

V and J are TRBV28 and TRBJ1-1, with D maybe TRBD1 (6 bases). The CDR3 spans 15 residues. CDR1 and CDR2 from the germline V gene are MDHEN and SYDVKM. Trimming took 6 bases from V and 2 from J, leaving 16 bases between them. CDR3 nucleotide sequence: TGTGCCAGCAGGGCTGGACAGTGGCTAAACACTGAAGCTTTCTTT. Residues: CASRAGQWLNTEAFF. The full variable domain, in which reference TRBV28 and TRBJ1-1 provide the parts outside the CDR3, is DVKVTQSSRYLVKRTGEKVFLECVQDMDHENMFWYRQDPGLGLRLIYFSYDVKMKEKGDIPEGYSVSREKKERFSLILESASTNQTSMYLCASRAGQWLNTEAFFGQGTRLTVV.

The chain combines TRBV30 with TRBJ2-5, with D maybe TRBD2 (6 bases). This CDR3 spans 16 amino acids. V gave up 1 base and J gave up 2 bases, with 17 bases separating them. Germline V lookup: CDR1 GTSNPN, CDR2 SVGIG (reference sequence). Written as DNA, the CDR3 is TGTGCCTGGAGTGGAAGAGGGTCTAGCGTGCAAGAGACCCAGTACTTC. Translation: CAWSGRGSSVQETQYF.

The chain employs TRBV6-5 and TRBJ1-2, with TRBD1 matching over 9 bases. The CDR3 is made up of 13 amino acids. J was trimmed by 4 bases and V by 7 bases; bases with no gene match: 4. CDR1 MNHEY and CDR2 SVGAGI come from the germline V gene. In nucleotides, the CDR3 is TGTGCCAGCAATACAGGGGGCTCCTATGGCTACACCTTC. Its protein product is CASNTGGSYGYTF.

This clone was counted a few times. The rearrangement uses TRBV29-1 and TRBJ2-1, with 10 bases identical to TRBD2. Germline V CDR1 and CDR2: SQVTM, ANQGSEA. CDR3 length: 15 residues. V dropped 4 bases and J dropped 0; count of bases not matched to a gene: 3. Here the CDR3 reads CSVGTSGSSYNEQFF. The CDR3 region has the DNA TGCAGCGTTGGGACTAGCGGCAGCTCCTACAATGAGCAGTTCTTC.

V gene TRBV4-2 combines with J gene TRBJ2-7; 8 positions agree with TRBD1. The CDR3 loop spans 17 amino acids. The junction had 11 bases not matched to a gene; V was cut back by 0 bases and J by 4 bases. CDR1 and CDR2 (germline): LGHNA, YNFKEQ. CDR3 DNA sequence: TGTGCCAGCAGCCAAGACTCAGGCCAGGGGGCTATATACGAGCAGTACTTC. Amino acids: CASSQDSGQGAIYEQYF.

The chain uses TRBV7-8 and TRBJ1-2; no clear D. V lost 2 bases, J lost 2 bases, and 6 bases lay in between. CDR3 length: 13 amino acids. Germline CDR1 SGHVS, CDR2 FQNEAQ. CDR3 loop: CASSLSVNYGYTF. The CDR3, as DNA: TGTGCCAGCAGCTTAAGCGTGAACTATGGCTACACCTTC.

V gene TRBV9 combines with J gene TRBJ2-7, with D possibly TRBD2 on 6 matching bases. The CDR3 totals 16 residues. Trimming stripped 0 bases from V and 0 bases from J, with 13 bases between. Germline CDR1 reads SGDLS; CDR2 reads YYNGEE. The DNA of the CDR3 is TGTGCCAGCAGCGTAGGGGCAGCGCGGGGCTCCTACGAGCAGTACTTC. Translation gives CASSVGAARGSYEQYF.

The genes are TRBV9 and TRBJ2-7; TRBD1 agrees at 8 bases. V dropped 5 bases and J dropped 5; count of bases not matched to a gene: 12. Germline CDR1 is SGDLS and CDR2 is YYNGEE. The CDR3 spans 15 residues. Here the CDR3 reads CASSFRTGRNDEQYF. The CDR3 coding sequence is TGTGCCAGCAGTTTCCGGACAGGGAGAAATGACGAGCAGTACTTC. Based on the CDR3 plus reference TRBV9 and TRBJ2-7, the full variable domain is DSGVTQTPKHLITATGQRVTLRCSPRSGDLSVYWYQQSLDQGLQFLIQYYNGEERAKGNILERFSAQQFPDLHSELNLSSLELGDSALYFCASSFRTGRNDEQYFGPGTRLTVT.

This chain joins TRBV6-1 and TRBJ2-2; D is perhaps TRBD2 (6 bases). Germline CDR1 and CDR2: MNHNS and SASEGT. The CDR3 is 14 residues long. V was clipped by 6 bases and J by 3 bases, with 11 bases between them. In nucleotides, the CDR3 is TGTGCCAGCAGGGTGGGACTTCACACCGGGGAGCTGTTTTTT. Translation: CASRVGLHTGELFF.

The CDR3 spells CASSYSGGNMYEQFF. The CDR3, as DNA: TGTGCCAGCAGTTACTCGGGCGGGAACATGTATGAGCAGTTCTTC. This chain uses TRBV6-6 with TRBJ2-1; D is perhaps TRBD2 (6 bases). V was cut by 0 bases and J by 8 bases, with 14 bases left in between. Germline V lookup: CDR1 MNHNY, CDR2 SVGAGI (reference sequence). This CDR3 contains 15 residues.

This clone occurred once. The chain employs TRBV5-1 and TRBJ2-6, with D tentatively TRBD1 (6 bases). The CDR3 runs to 19 residues. Germline V lookup: CDR1 SGHRS, CDR2 YFSETQ. Between the trimmed V and J ends, which lost 4 bases and 0 bases, there was a span of 20 bases. The CDR3 DNA sequence: TGCGCCAGCAGCCTTCGCAAGGGGGATTCGATCTCTGGGGCCAACGTCCTGACTTTC. Protein product: CASSLRKGDSISGANVLTF.

The chain couples TRBV27 to TRBJ2-2; perhaps TRBD2 as D (6 bases). The CDR3 length is 14 residues. Germline V gene data show CDR1 as MNHEY and CDR2 as SMNVEV (reference sequence). Deletions cut 5 bases from V and 7 bases from J, with 14 bases between. CDR3 nucleotides: TGTGCCAGCAGTCCGGGACTGGGGAGCGGGGAGCTGTTTTTT. It encodes CASSPGLGSGELFF.

V usage is TRBV5-8 and J usage is TRBJ1-5, with a weak D call TRBD1 (6 bases). CDR1 and CDR2 from the germline V gene are SGHTS and YDEGEE. Trimming stripped 4 bases from V and 6 bases from J, with 11 bases between. This CDR3 is 13 amino acids long. DNA of the CDR3: TGTGCCAGCAGCCTACGCAGGGGTCAGCCCCAGCATTTT. This sequence encodes CASSLRRGQPQHF.

The rearrangement joins TRBV10-3 to TRBJ2-3; 9 bases fit TRBD1. CDR3 length: 14 amino acids. The trim removed 11 bases at V and 3 bases at J, leaving 9 bases unmatched. Germline CDR1 and CDR2: ENHRY and SYGVKD. The CDR3 sequence: CAAGTGPETDTQYF. Written as DNA, the CDR3 is TGTGCCGCCGGGACAGGGCCCGAAACAGATACGCAGTATTTT.

CDR3 region: CASRLHMNTEAFF. The CDR3 DNA is TGCGCCAGCAGGCTTCACATGAACACTGAAGCTTTCTTT. The chain carries TRBV4-3 and TRBJ1-1; D call uncertain. V was clipped by 6 bases and J by 0 bases, with 8 bases between them. Looked up from germline, CDR1 is LGHNA and CDR2 is YSLEER. The CDR3 sequence is 13 residues long.

This chain connects TRBV7-7 to TRBJ1-1; weak D call: TRBD1 (5 bases). Trimming cost V 6 bases and J 6 bases, with 23 bases left between them. Germline V gives CDR1 SSHAT, CDR2 FNYEAQ (reference sequence). The CDR3 totals 16 residues. The CDR3 bases are TGTGCCAGCAGGACCTCGGGGGGGTTGTGGATGCCTGAAGCTTTCTTT. It translates to CASRTSGGLWMPEAFF.

The J gene is TRBJ1-2, the V gene TRBV5-8; 7 bases are shared with TRBD1. CDR3 length: 13 amino acids. Losses at the gene ends were 1 base for V and 7 bases for J; bases not matched to a gene: 4. In germline, CDR1 is SGHTS, CDR2 YDEGEE. CDR3 amino acids: CASSLRQGGGYTF. The CDR3 region has the DNA TGTGCCAGCAGCTTGAGACAGGGAGGTGGCTACACCTTC.